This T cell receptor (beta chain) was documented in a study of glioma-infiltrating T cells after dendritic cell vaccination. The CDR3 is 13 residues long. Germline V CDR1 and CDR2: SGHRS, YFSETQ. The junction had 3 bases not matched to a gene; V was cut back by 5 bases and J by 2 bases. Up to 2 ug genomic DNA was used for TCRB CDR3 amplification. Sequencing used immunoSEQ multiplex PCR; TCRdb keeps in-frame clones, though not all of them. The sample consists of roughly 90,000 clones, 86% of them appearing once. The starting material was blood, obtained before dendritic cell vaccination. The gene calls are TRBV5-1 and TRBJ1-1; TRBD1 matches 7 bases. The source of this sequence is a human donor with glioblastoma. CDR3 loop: CASRRQGNTEAFF. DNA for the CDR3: TGCGCCAGCAGACGACAGGGCAACACTGAAGCTTTCTTT.